The 5 T cell receptor beta chains below come from one sample, sequenced in a study of STAT5B mutations in CD4+ large granular lymphocyte leukemia (dated by TCRdb to between 2021 and 2024). The library came from the immunoSEQ multiplex PCR assay. TCRdb took over this immuneACCESS table, retaining in-frame rearrangements with V and J assigned. Such tables are incomplete; in checked studies, under half of the missing clones stem from an unresolved V gene, and the remainder is unexplained. The sample includes more than 30,000 clones, with roughly nine tenths observed a single time. Together, the top ten hold over 0.35% of the sample. The specimen sequenced was CD4+ T cells from blood buffy coats. These TCRs come from a human donor in good health.

The chain is built from TRBV2 and TRBJ2-1; the match to TRBD2 covers 13 bases. The CDR3 is 15 residues long. The V and J ends lost 7 bases and 7 bases, in that order; junction bases with no gene match: 7. Per the germline V gene, CDR1 is SNHLY and CDR2 is FYNNEI. CDR3 bases: TGTGCCAGCAAGGGAGGGACTAGCGGGATGAATGAGCAGTTCTTC. Residues: CASKGGTSGMNEQFF.

J is TRBJ1-4 and V is TRBV10-3; weak D call: TRBD1 (5 bases). CDR1 ENHRY and CDR2 SYGVKD come from the germline V gene. The V end lost 1 base, the J end lost 10 bases, and 13 bases lay between the germline ends. CDR3 length equals 14 residues. The CDR3 here is CAISELPGQGKLFF. The CDR3 coding sequence is TGTGCCATCAGTGAGTTGCCTGGGCAGGGAAAACTGTTTTTT.

The rearrangement joins TRBV30 to TRBJ1-2, with D tentatively TRBD1 (5 bases). The CDR3 is made up of 14 amino acids. V was trimmed by 3 bases and J by 4 bases, leaving 15 bases between them. Germline CDR1 is GTSNPN and CDR2 is SVGIG (reference sequence). CDR3 sequence: CAWSSAVGAYGYTF. CDR3 DNA: TGTGCCTGGAGCTCCGCAGTCGGGGCCTATGGCTACACCTTC.

J is TRBJ1-5 and V is TRBV6-5, with D possibly being TRBD1 (5 bases). This CDR3 comprises 15 residues. With 0 bases removed from V and 6 bases from J, the gap between germline ends came to 12 bases. Germline V gene sequence: CDR1 MNHEY, CDR2 SVGAGI. The CDR3 region has the DNA TGTGCCAGCAGTTACTCAGGGGCGCCCGGTCAGCCCCAGCATTTT. This sequence encodes CASSYSGAPGQPQHF.

This chain joins TRBV30 and TRBJ2-3, with D possibly matching TRBD1 (8 bases). Trimming cost V 5 bases and J 8 bases, with 20 bases left between them. The CDR3 extends over 14 amino acids. CDR1 is GTSNPN, CDR2 SVGIG, per germline (reference sequence). CDR3 sequence (DNA): TGTGCCTGGTACAGGGGGGAGGGTCTTGGTACGCAGTATTTT. Its protein is CAWYRGEGLGTQYF.